A single sample is the source of the 26 T cell receptor beta chains below, sequenced in a study of blood T cell repertoires in COVID-19. Using immunoSEQ multiplex PCR, the repertoire was profiled, and TCRdb retains in-frame clones only, with some absent. Here the sample spans some 190,000 clones, over 75% being singletons. The sample comprised peripheral blood. Every receptor here comes from a man aged 80 or over with COVID-19, enrolled during active disease.

This chain connects TRBV12-3 or TRBV12-4 to TRBJ1-2; D gene ambiguous. V was trimmed by 6 bases and J by 1 base, leaving 6 bases between them. The CDR3 has 12 residues. CDR3 nucleotide sequence: TGTGCCAGCAGCTCGAGTAACTATGGCTACACCTTC. It specifies CASSSSNYGYTF.

This chain uses TRBV7-3 with TRBJ2-3, with TRBD2 identical over 9 bases. V gave up 6 bases and J gave up 3 bases; unmatched junction bases: 10. This CDR3 is built from 16 residues. Germline V gene sequence: CDR1 SGHTA, CDR2 FQGTGA. The DNA for the CDR3 is TGTGCCAGCAGTCCCTCCCAGGGACTAGCAACAGATACGCAGTATTTT. Residues: CASSPSQGLATDTQYF.

The genes are TRBV5-1 and TRBJ2-7; TRBD1 might be the D (5 bases). The CDR3 contains 16 residues. Trimming took off 0 bases at V and 6 bases at J, with 19 bases between the two ends. Looked up from germline, CDR1 is SGHRS and CDR2 is YFSETQ. DNA for the CDR3: TGCGCCAGCAGCTTGGAAGGCAGGGCGTATTTCAGCGAGCAGTACTTC. Protein: CASSLEGRAYFSEQYF.

The chain uses TRBV6-5 and TRBJ1-2; TRBD1 aligns across 9 bases. Trimming cost V 6 bases and J 5 bases; bases outside gene matches: 4. This CDR3 has 13 amino acids. Germline CDR1 and CDR2: MNHEY and SVGAGI. CDR3 residues: CASRTGGYYGYTF. The CDR3 region has the DNA TGTGCCAGCAGGACAGGGGGTTATTATGGCTACACCTTC.

In nucleotides, the CDR3 is TGTGCCACCAGTGACGCCGACAGGGGGGAAGGCTACACCTTC. Residues: CATSDADRGEGYTF. The chain carries TRBV24-1 and TRBJ1-2, with 9 bases fitting TRBD1. This CDR3 is built from 14 residues. Germline V gene sequence: CDR1 KGHDR, CDR2 SFDVKD. V was pared by 4 bases and J by 8 bases, with 7 bases of the junction left unmatched.

The V and J genes are TRBV11-2 and TRBJ1-1, with a possible D match to TRBD1 (5 bases). The V end lost 0 bases, the J end lost 9 bases, and 11 bases lay between the germline ends. Germline CDR1 SGHAT, CDR2 FQNNGV. The CDR3 sequence is 13 residues long. The CDR3 DNA follows: TGTGCCAGCAGCTTAGATCCCGACAGTAAAGCTTTCTTT. Amino acid sequence: CASSLDPDSKAFF. The full variable domain, in which reference TRBV11-2 and TRBJ1-1 provide the parts outside the CDR3, is EAGVAQSPRYKIIEKRQSVAFWCNPISGHATLYWYQQILGQGPKLLIQFQNNGVVDDSQLPKDRFSAERLKGVDSTLKIQPAKLEDSAVYLCASSLDPDSKAFFGQGTRLTVV.

J is TRBJ2-3 and V is TRBV6-6; D may be TRBD2 (7 bases). The germline V gene encodes CDR1 MNHNY and CDR2 SVGAGI (reference sequence). The length of the CDR3 is 16 residues. The V end was cut by 5 bases, the J end by 1 base, with 16 bases between. DNA for the CDR3: TGTGCCAGCAGTGGGGCGTGGGGGGGCGGCACAGATACGCAGTATTTT. This encodes CASSGAWGGGTDTQYF.

CDR3 DNA: TGTGCCAGCAGACTGACACGGAAGTATGGCTACACCTTC. Protein product: CASRLTRKYGYTF. The chain links TRBV7-2 to TRBJ1-2; no clear D gene. This CDR3 region has 13 residues. The V and J ends lost 6 bases and 5 bases respectively, with 13 bases between them. Germline V CDR1 and CDR2: SGHTA, FQGNSA.

The chain uses TRBV5-6 and TRBJ1-1, with D possibly matching TRBD1 (5 bases). This CDR3 has 18 residues. Germline CDR1 reads SGHDT; CDR2 reads YYEEEE. Trimming took off 0 bases at V and 2 bases at J, with 20 bases between the two ends. CDR3 loop: CASSLVSTDSVSNTEAFF. The DNA of the CDR3 is TGTGCCAGCAGCTTGGTTTCGACAGACAGCGTATCCAACACTGAAGCTTTCTTT.

This chain links TRBV4-2 with TRBJ1-2; TRBD1 is a possible D gene (6 bases). CDR1 is LGHNA and CDR2 is YNFKEQ in the germline V gene. The length of the CDR3 is 14 residues. Trimming took off 1 base at V and 4 bases at J, with 10 bases between the two ends. CDR3 region: CASSQVLDSYGYTF. In DNA, the CDR3 is TGTGCCAGCAGCCAAGTATTGGACAGCTATGGCTACACCTTC.

The chain has TRBV9 and TRBJ2-7; TRBD1 matches 9 bases. The CDR3 contains 16 residues. J was trimmed by 2 bases and V by 2 bases; bases with no gene match: 8. The germline V gene encodes CDR1 SGDLS and CDR2 YYNGEE. CDR3 nucleotides: TGTGCCAGCAGCGTCCACTCAGGGACAGGGACCTACGAGCAGTACTTC. It codes for CASSVHSGTGTYEQYF.

In this sample, this clone turned up a few times. The V and J genes are TRBV10-3 and TRBJ2-7; TRBD1 might be the D (6 bases). The CDR3 runs 15 residues. Germline V gives CDR1 ENHRY, CDR2 SYGVKD. V shed 4 bases and J shed 6 bases, with 19 bases lying between them. The CDR3 coding sequence is TGTGCCATCAGTGCCGACAGGACAACCCTAGGCGAGCAGTACTTC. Protein product: CAISADRTTLGEQYF.

The chain has TRBV7-9 and TRBJ1-3, with a tentative D call TRBD1 (5 bases). Germline V gives CDR1 SEHNR, CDR2 FQNEAQ (reference sequence). The CDR3 contains 18 residues. With 1 base removed from V and 0 bases from J, the gap between germline ends came to 16 bases. CDR3 in DNA: TGTGCCAGCAGCTTAGTCAGGGCCGGCGTACGCTCTGGAAACACCATATATTTT. It specifies CASSLVRAGVRSGNTIYF.

The chain combines TRBV6-2 or TRBV6-3 with TRBJ2-7; 7 positions agree with TRBD1. Looked up from germline, CDR1 is MNHEY and CDR2 is SVGEGT. This CDR3 is built from 15 residues. The J segment lost 0 bases and the V segment lost 5 bases, leaving 7 bases of the junction unmatched. CDR3 DNA sequence: TGTGCCAGCAGTACCCGGACAGGTAGCTCCTACGAGCAGTACTTC. Residues: CASSTRTGSSYEQYF.

This clone was seen just once. The chain links TRBV6-5 to TRBJ2-1; D is ambiguous. Trimming shortened V by 6 bases and J by 7 bases, and 7 bases separated the two germline ends. This CDR3 is 11 amino acids long. The germline V gene has CDR1 MNHEY and CDR2 SVGAGI. This CDR3 reads CASRNGNEQFF. In DNA, the CDR3 is TGTGCCAGCAGGAACGGGAATGAGCAGTTCTTC.

This chain links TRBV6-5 with TRBJ1-4, with D unclear. This CDR3 is 13 amino acids long. The V end was cut by 6 bases, the J end by 3 bases, with 8 bases between. Germline lookup yields CDR1 MNHEY and CDR2 SVGAGI. The CDR3 DNA follows: TGTGCCAGCAGGGGGAGGGCTAATGAAAAACTGTTTTTT. This sequence encodes CASRGRANEKLFF.

J is TRBJ2-7 and V is TRBV2, with 7 bases fitting TRBD1. V lost 1 base to trimming and J lost 5 bases; unmatched junction nucleotides: 5. Germline CDR1 SNHLY, CDR2 FYNNEI. The CDR3 sequence is 14 residues long. Here the CDR3 DNA reads TGTGCCAGCAGTGAAGGACAGGGAAGTAACGAGCAGTACTTC. Amino acids: CASSEGQGSNEQYF.

V is TRBV5-6 and J is TRBJ2-6, with 12 bases identical to TRBD1. This CDR3 has 17 amino acids. CDR1 and CDR2 (germline): SGHDT, YYEEEE. Trimming at V came to 4 bases and at J to 3 bases, leaving 5 bases not matched to a gene. CDR3 region: CASSRGQGAVGANVLTF. In DNA form, the CDR3 reads TGTGCCAGCAGCCGGGGACAGGGGGCGGTTGGGGCCAACGTCCTGACTTTC.

The V and J genes are TRBV5-1 and TRBJ2-1; 8 bases line up with TRBD1. The junction had 8 bases not matched to a gene; V was cut back by 4 bases and J by 2 bases. Germline V CDR1 and CDR2: SGHRS, YFSETQ. There are 16 residues in the CDR3. The chain's CDR3 is CASSGGQGEAYNEQFF. CDR3 nucleotides: TGCGCCAGCAGCGGCGGACAGGGAGAAGCCTACAATGAGCAGTTCTTC.

This chain joins TRBV6-2 or TRBV6-3 and TRBJ2-7; D uncertain. V lost 2 bases, J lost 4 bases, and 12 bases lay in between. Germline V gene data show CDR1 as MNHEY and CDR2 as SVGEGT. CDR3 size: 14 residues. The CDR3 coding sequence is TGTGCCAGCAGTTACCGTCCCGTGAGTTACGAGCAGTACTTC. It encodes CASSYRPVSYEQYF.

The chain couples TRBV29-1 to TRBJ1-2; TRBD1 is a possible D gene (5 bases). The CDR3 extends over 12 amino acids. Germline CDR1 reads SQVTM; CDR2 reads ANQGSEA. The V and J ends lost 8 bases and 2 bases respectively, with 12 bases between them. The CDR3 here is CSLLQGNYGYTF. The CDR3 DNA reads TGCAGCTTACTCCAGGGAAACTATGGCTACACCTTC.

V usage is TRBV5-5 and J usage is TRBJ2-2, with 9 positions matching TRBD2. This CDR3 spans 15 amino acids. V was pared by 2 bases and J by 1 base, with 0 bases of the junction left unmatched. Germline CDR1 is SGHKS and CDR2 is YYEKEE (reference sequence). CDR3 nucleotides: TGTGCCAGCAGCTTAGCGGGGGGGAACACCGGGGAGCTGTTTTTT. Translating it yields CASSLAGGNTGELFF. The full variable domain, with the rest looked up from reference TRBV5-5 and TRBJ2-2, is DAGVTQSPTHLIKTRGQQVTLRCSPISGHKSVSWYQQVLGQGPQFIFQYYEKEERGRGNFPDRFSARQFPNYSSELNVNALLLGDSALYLCASSLAGGNTGELFFGEGSRLTVL.

The genes are TRBV7-8 and TRBJ1-2; 8 bases are a match to TRBD1. CDR1 and CDR2 (germline): SGHVS, FQNEAQ. Trimming cost V 3 bases and J 8 bases; bases outside gene matches: 8. The CDR3 totals 14 residues. The CDR3 region has the DNA TGTGCCAGCAGCTTCGGGACAGGAGGCGGGGGCTACACCTTC. It yields the protein CASSFGTGGGGYTF.

The rearrangement uses TRBV5-4 and TRBJ1-3, with a possible D match to TRBD1 (6 bases). CDR3 size: 15 residues. The V end was cut by 0 bases, the J end by 1 base, with 8 bases between. Germline V gene sequence: CDR1 SGHNT, CDR2 YYREEE (reference sequence). In DNA, the CDR3 is TGTGCCAGCAGCTTGGGAGGGACATCTGGAAACACCATATATTTT. Translation gives CASSLGGTSGNTIYF.

The chain combines TRBV15 with TRBJ1-5; D unclear. Trimming took 1 base from V and 4 from J, leaving 8 bases between them. CDR1 is LNHNV, CDR2 YYDKDF, per germline (reference sequence). The CDR3 covers 14 residues. This chain's CDR3 is CATSRGEENQPQHF. The CDR3 DNA is TGTGCCACCAGCAGAGGGGAGGAGAATCAGCCCCAGCATTTT. Combining the CDR3 with reference TRBV15 and TRBJ1-5 gives the whole variable domain DAMVIQNPRYQVTQFGKPVTLSCSQTLNHNVMYWYQQKSSQAPKLLFHYYDKDFNNEADTPDNFQSRRPNTSFCFLDIRSPGLGDTAMYLCATSRGEENQPQHFGDGTRLSIL.

The chain links TRBV5-1 to TRBJ2-2; TRBD2 matches at 12 bases. There are 16 residues in the CDR3. Germline-derived CDR1 and CDR2 are SGHRS and YFSETQ. The ends lost 0 bases at V and 7 bases at J; junction bases unmatched: 4. The DNA for the CDR3 is TGCGCCAGCAGCTTGGGGACTAGCGGGGAAATCGGGGAGCTGTTTTTT. It encodes CASSLGTSGEIGELFF.